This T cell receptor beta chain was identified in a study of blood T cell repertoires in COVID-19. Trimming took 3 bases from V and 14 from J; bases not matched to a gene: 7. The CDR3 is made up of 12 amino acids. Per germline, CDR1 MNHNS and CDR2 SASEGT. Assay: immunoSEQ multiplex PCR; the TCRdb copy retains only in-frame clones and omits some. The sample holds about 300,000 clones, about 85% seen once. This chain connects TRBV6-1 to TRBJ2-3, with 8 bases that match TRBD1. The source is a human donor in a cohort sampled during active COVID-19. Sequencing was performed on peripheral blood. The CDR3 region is CASSENLGQGYF. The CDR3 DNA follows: TGTGCCAGCAGTGAGAATCTAGGACAGGGGTATTTT.